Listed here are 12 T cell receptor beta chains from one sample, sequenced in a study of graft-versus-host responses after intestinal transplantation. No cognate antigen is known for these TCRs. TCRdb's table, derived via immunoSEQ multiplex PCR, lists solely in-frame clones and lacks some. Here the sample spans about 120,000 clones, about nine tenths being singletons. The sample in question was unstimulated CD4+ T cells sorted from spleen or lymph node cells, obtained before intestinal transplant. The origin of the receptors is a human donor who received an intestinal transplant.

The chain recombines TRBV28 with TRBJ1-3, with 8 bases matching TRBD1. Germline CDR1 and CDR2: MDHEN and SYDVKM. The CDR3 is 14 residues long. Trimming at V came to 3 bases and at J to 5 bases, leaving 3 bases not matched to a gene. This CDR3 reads CASSFTRGRNTIYF. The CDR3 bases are TGTGCCAGCAGTTTCACCAGGGGGCGAAACACCATATATTTT. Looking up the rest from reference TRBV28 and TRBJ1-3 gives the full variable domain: DVKVTQSSRYLVKRTGEKVFLECVQDMDHENMFWYRQDPGLGLRLIYFSYDVKMKEKGDIPEGYSVSREKKERFSLILESASTNQTSMYLCASSFTRGRNTIYFGEGSWLTVV.

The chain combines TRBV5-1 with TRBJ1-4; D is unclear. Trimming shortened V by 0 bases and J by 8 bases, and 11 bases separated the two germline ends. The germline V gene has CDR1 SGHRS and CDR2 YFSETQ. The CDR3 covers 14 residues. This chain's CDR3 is CASSLALASEKLFF. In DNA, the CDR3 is TGCGCCAGCAGCTTGGCCTTGGCATCCGAAAAACTGTTTTTT.

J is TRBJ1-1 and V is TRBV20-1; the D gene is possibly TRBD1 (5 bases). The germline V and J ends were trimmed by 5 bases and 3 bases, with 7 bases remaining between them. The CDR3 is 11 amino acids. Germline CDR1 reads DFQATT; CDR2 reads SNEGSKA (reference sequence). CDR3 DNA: TGCAGTGCTTCCAGGGACACTGAAGCTTTCTTT. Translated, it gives CSASRDTEAFF.

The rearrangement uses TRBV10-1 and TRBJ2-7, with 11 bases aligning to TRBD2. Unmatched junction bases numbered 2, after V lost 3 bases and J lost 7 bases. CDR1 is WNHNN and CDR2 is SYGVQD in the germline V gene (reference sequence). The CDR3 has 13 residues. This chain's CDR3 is CASSEGLAGEQYF. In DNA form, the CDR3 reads TGCGCCAGCAGTGAAGGACTAGCGGGTGAGCAGTACTTC.

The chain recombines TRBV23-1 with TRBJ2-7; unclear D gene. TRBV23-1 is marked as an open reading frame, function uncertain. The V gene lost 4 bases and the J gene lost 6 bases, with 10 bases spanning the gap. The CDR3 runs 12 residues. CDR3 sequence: CASSPRRGEQYF. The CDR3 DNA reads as TGCGCCAGCAGTCCCCGAAGAGGCGAGCAGTACTTC.

The chain's CDR3 is CASSSARRRANEKLFF. The CDR3, as DNA: TGTGCCAGCAGTTCTGCCCGCCGGAGGGCTAATGAAAAACTGTTTTTT. The chain employs TRBV28 and TRBJ1-4; D remains unclear. The germline CDR1 and CDR2 sequences are MDHEN and SYDVKM. CDR3 size: 16 residues. The V and J ends lost 4 bases and 3 bases respectively, with 15 bases between them.

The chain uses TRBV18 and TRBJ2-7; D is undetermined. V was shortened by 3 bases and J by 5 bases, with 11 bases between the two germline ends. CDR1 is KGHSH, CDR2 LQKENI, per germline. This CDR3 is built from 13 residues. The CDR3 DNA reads TGTGCCAGCTCACCTACACAAGAAAACGAGCAGTACTTC. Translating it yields CASSPTQENEQYF.

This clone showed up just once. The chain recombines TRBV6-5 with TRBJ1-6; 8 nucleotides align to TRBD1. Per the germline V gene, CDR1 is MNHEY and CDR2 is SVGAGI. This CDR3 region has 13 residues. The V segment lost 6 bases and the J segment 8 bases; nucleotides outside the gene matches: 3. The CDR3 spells CASRLTGDSPLHF. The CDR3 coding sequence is TGTGCCAGCAGGTTGACAGGGGATTCACCCCTCCACTTT.

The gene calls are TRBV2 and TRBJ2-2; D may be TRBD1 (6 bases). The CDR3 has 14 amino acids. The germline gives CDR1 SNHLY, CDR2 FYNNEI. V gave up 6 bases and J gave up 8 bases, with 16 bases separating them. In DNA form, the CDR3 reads TGTGCCAGCAGCCCTCACAGGGCCGGTGGGGAGCTGTTTTTT. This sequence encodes CASSPHRAGGELFF.

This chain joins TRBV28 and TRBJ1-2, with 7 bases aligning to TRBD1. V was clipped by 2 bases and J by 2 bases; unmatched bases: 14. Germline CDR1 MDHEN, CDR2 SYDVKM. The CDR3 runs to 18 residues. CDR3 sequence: CASSLRGGALGQNYGYTF. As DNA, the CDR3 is TGTGCCAGCAGTTTACGGGGGGGGGCCTTGGGACAGAACTATGGCTACACCTTC.

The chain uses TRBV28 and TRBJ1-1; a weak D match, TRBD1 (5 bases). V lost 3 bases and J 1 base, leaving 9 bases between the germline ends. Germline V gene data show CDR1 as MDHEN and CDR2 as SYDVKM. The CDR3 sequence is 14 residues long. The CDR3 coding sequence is TGTGCCAGCAGTTTGGGGCAGAAGAACACTGAAGCTTTCTTT. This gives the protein CASSLGQKNTEAFF. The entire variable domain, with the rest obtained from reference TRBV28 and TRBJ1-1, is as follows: DVKVTQSSRYLVKRTGEKVFLECVQDMDHENMFWYRQDPGLGLRLIYFSYDVKMKEKGDIPEGYSVSREKKERFSLILESASTNQTSMYLCASSLGQKNTEAFFGQGTRLTVV.

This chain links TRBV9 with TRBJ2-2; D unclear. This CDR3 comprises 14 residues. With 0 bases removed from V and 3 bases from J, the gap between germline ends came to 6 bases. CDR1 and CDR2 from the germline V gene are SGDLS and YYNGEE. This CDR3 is CASSVVSDTGELFF. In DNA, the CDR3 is TGTGCCAGCAGCGTAGTATCAGACACCGGGGAGCTGTTTTTT.